A selection of T cell receptor beta chains follows, all from one sample in a study of T cells in Graves' hyperthyroidism and ophthalmopathy. TCRdb re-called the multiplex PCR reads through MiXCR, storing one row per CDR3 protein. Here the sample spans 550,000 to 850,000 distinct CDR3 sequences, roughly 20% being singletons. Material: blood. These receptors came from a woman aged 50 to 60 with Graves' hyperthyroidism that later progressed to Graves' ophthalmopathy. Both conserved end residues are part of each CDR3. Each record gives: V gene, clone size, J gene, D gene, CDR3 protein, CDR3 DNA. D genes are given only for firm matches. Clone size, where shown, is once, few, many, or a class for clones that have expanded.

V: TRBV18; size: -; J: TRBJ1-4; D: -; CDR3: CASSPRPPGAQGNEKLFF; DNA: TGTGCCAGCTCACCAAGGCCTCCGGGGGCGCAGGGTAATGAAAAACTGTTTTTT
V: TRBV30; size: many; J: TRBJ1-1; D: -; CDR3: CAWSVRRDTLSNTEAFF; DNA: TGTGCCTGGAGTGTACGGAGGGACACCCTTTCGAACACTGAAGCTTTCTTT
V: TRBV7-2; size: -; J: TRBJ1-6; D: -; CDR3: CASSPRWPGVSYNSPLHF; DNA: TGTGCCAGCAGCCCCCGGTGGCCCGGGGTATCCTATAATTCACCCCTCCACTTT
V: TRBV6-1; size: many; J: TRBJ2-5; D: TRBD1; CDR3: CASSEDRGRGETQYF; DNA: TGTGCCAGCAGTGAGGACAGGGGGCGAGGAGAGACCCAGTACTTC
V: TRBV9; size: few; J: TRBJ2-7; D: -; CDR3: CASSVVGGSEQYF; DNA: TGTGCCAGCAGCGTAGTAGGAGGGAGCGAGCAGTACTTC
V: TRBV15; size: -; J: TRBJ1-4; D: -; CDR3: CATSRGAGSNEKLFF; DNA: TGTGCCACCAGCAGAGGAGCAGGGAGTAATGAAAAACTGTTTTTT
V: TRBV5-1; size: many; J: TRBJ2-3; D: -; CDR3: CASSLEASITDTQYF; DNA: TGCGCCAGCAGCTTGGAGGCATCGATCACAGATACGCAGTATTTT
V: TRBV6-9; size: -; J: TRBJ1-4; D: TRBD1; CDR3: CASSSPPRRGNEKLFF; DNA: TGTGCCAGCAGTTCCCCTCCCCGCAGGGGGAATGAAAAACTGTTTTTT
V: TRBV27; size: -; J: TRBJ2-7; D: -; CDR3: CASSFQGEQYF; DNA: TGTGCCAGCAGTTTCCAAGGGGAGCAGTACTTC
V: TRBV9; size: -; J: TRBJ1-4; D: -; CDR3: CASSHGAYTNEKLFF; DNA: TGTGCCAGCAGCCATGGGGCCTACACTAATGAAAAACTGTTTTTT
V: TRBV10-3; size: -; J: TRBJ2-1; D: -; CDR3: CAISTASSYNEQFF; DNA: TGTGCCATCAGTACGGCAAGCTCCTACAATGAGCAGTTCTTC
V: TRBV9; size: few; J: TRBJ1-2; D: -; CDR3: CASRDTSLQGSYGYTF; DNA: TGTGCCAGCAGAGATACTTCCCTACAGGGAAGCTATGGCTACACCTTC
V: TRBV20-1; size: -; J: TRBJ2-3; D: TRBD2; CDR3: CSARTSGGTYTQYF; DNA: TGCAGTGCTCGGACTAGCGGGGGAACTTATACGCAGTATTTT
V: TRBV20-1; size: many; J: TRBJ2-2; D: -; CDR3: CSARDGAGGTGELFF; DNA: TGCAGTGCTAGAGATGGGGCAGGCGGGACCGGGGAGCTGTTTTTT
V: TRBV9; size: -; J: TRBJ1-2; D: TRBD1; CDR3: CASSWDRGLNGYTF; DNA: TGTGCCAGCAGCTGGGACAGGGGGCTCAATGGCTACACCTTC
V: TRBV9; size: -; J: TRBJ2-2; D: -; CDR3: CASSFARISGELFF; DNA: TGTGCCAGCAGCTTTGCTCGTATATCCGGGGAGCTGTTTTTT
V: TRBV6-1; size: few; J: TRBJ2-2; D: TRBD1; CDR3: CASSYAGQVYTGELFF; DNA: TGTGCCAGCAGTTACGCGGGACAGGTTTACACCGGGGAGCTGTTTTTT
V: TRBV7-9; size: few; J: TRBJ1-4; D: -; CDR3: CASSLAMANEKLFF; DNA: TGTGCCAGCAGCTTAGCGATGGCTAATGAAAAACTGTTTTTT
V: TRBV19; size: few; J: TRBJ2-2; D: -; CDR3: CASSITPNTGELFF; DNA: TGTGCCAGTAGTATCACCCCGAACACCGGGGAGCTGTTTTTT
V: TRBV3-1; size: many; J: TRBJ1-2; D: TRBD1; CDR3: CASSQRTGFRYGYTF; DNA: TGTGCCAGCAGCCAGCGGACAGGGTTTAGGTATGGCTACACCTTC
V: TRBV7-2; size: -; J: TRBJ2-3; D: -; CDR3: CASSLGKGYVDTQYF; DNA: TGTGCCAGCAGCTTAGGGAAGGGTTATGTGGATACGCAGTATTTT
V: TRBV20-1; size: many; J: TRBJ1-2; D: -; CDR3: CSARDTADYGYTF; DNA: TGCAGTGCTAGAGATACCGCAGACTATGGCTACACCTTC
V: TRBV3-1; size: many; J: TRBJ2-5; D: TRBD1; CDR3: CASSQGTGGSETQYF; DNA: TGTGCCAGCAGCCAAGGGACAGGGGGCTCCGAGACCCAGTACTTC
V: TRBV12-3/TRBV12-4; size: few; J: TRBJ2-2; D: -; CDR3: CASSFMGGVWNTGELFF; DNA: TGTGCCAGCAGTTTTATGGGGGGCGTGTGGAACACCGGGGAGCTGTTTTTT
V: TRBV27; size: many; J: TRBJ1-1; D: TRBD1; CDR3: CASRLQGGGTEAFF; DNA: TGTGCCAGCAGACTACAGGGGGGTGGCACTGAAGCTTTCTTT
V: TRBV13; size: many; J: TRBJ1-2; D: -; CDR3: CASTVAGKTYGYTF; DNA: TGTGCCAGCACCGTCGCCGGGAAGACCTATGGCTACACCTTC
V: TRBV14; size: -; J: TRBJ2-7; D: TRBD1; CDR3: CASSQVRTGGHEQYF; DNA: TGTGCCAGCAGCCAAGTCAGGACAGGGGGCCACGAGCAGTACTTC
V: TRBV12-3/TRBV12-4; size: -; J: TRBJ1-3; D: -; CDR3: CASSHNRDHFSGNTIYF; DNA: TGTGCCAGCAGTCATAACAGGGATCACTTCTCTGGAAACACCATATATTTT
V: TRBV20-1; size: few; J: TRBJ2-2; D: -; CDR3: CSATYGGNTGELFF; DNA: TGCAGTGCTACCTACGGGGGGAACACCGGGGAGCTGTTTTTT
V: TRBV15; size: few; J: TRBJ2-1; D: TRBD2; CDR3: CATSRITSGDYNEQFF; DNA: TGTGCCACCAGCAGAATAACTAGCGGGGACTACAATGAGCAGTTCTTC
V: TRBV6-1; size: few; J: TRBJ1-4; D: -; CDR3: CASSRQSNEKLFF; DNA: TGTGCCAGCAGCAGACAGTCTAATGAAAAACTGTTTTTT
V: TRBV6-1; size: few; J: TRBJ1-2; D: -; CDR3: CASSEAHGGSGSGYTF; DNA: TGTGCCAGCAGTGAAGCGCACGGCGGCTCAGGGTCTGGCTACACCTTC
V: TRBV28; size: -; J: TRBJ2-2; D: -; CDR3: CASSFPSQLLRNTGELFF; DNA: TGTGCCAGCAGTTTTCCGTCTCAACTCTTAAGAAACACCGGGGAGCTGTTTTTT
V: TRBV6-1; size: -; J: TRBJ2-7; D: TRBD1; CDR3: CASSEPGQGSEQYF; DNA: TGTGCCAGCAGTGAACCGGGACAGGGGTCCGAGCAGTACTTC
V: TRBV6-1; size: -; J: TRBJ2-6; D: TRBD1; CDR3: CASKGDRGAFGANVLTF; DNA: TGTGCCAGCAAAGGGGACAGGGGGGCCTTTGGGGCCAACGTCCTGACTTTC
V: TRBV27; size: -; J: TRBJ2-6; D: -; CDR3: CASSPIPGSGANVLTF; DNA: TGTGCCAGCAGTCCAATCCCCGGGTCTGGGGCCAACGTCCTGACTTTC
V: TRBV20-1; size: many; J: TRBJ2-3; D: -; CDR3: CSARDIRGAPDTQYF; DNA: TGCAGTGCTAGGGATATTCGAGGGGCCCCAGATACGCAGTATTTT
V: TRBV2; size: -; J: TRBJ2-5; D: -; CDR3: CASSESGADATQYF; DNA: TGTGCCAGCAGTGAATCGGGGGCTGACGCGACCCAGTACTTC
V: TRBV7-2; size: many; J: TRBJ2-7; D: TRBD1; CDR3: CASSLATGFYEQYF; DNA: TGTGCCAGCAGCTTAGCGACAGGGTTCTACGAGCAGTACTTC
V: TRBV7-2; size: -; J: TRBJ2-5; D: -; CDR3: CASSLDSRYRETQYF; DNA: TGTGCCAGCAGCTTAGACAGTCGGTACAGGGAGACCCAGTACTTC
V: TRBV5-6; size: -; J: TRBJ1-2; D: -; CDR3: CASSLAAYHYGYTF; DNA: TGTGCCAGCAGCTTGGCCGCATATCACTATGGCTACACCTTC
V: TRBV2; size: many; J: TRBJ2-1; D: TRBD2; CDR3: CASPPVAGGYNEQFF; DNA: TGTGCCAGCCCCCCCGTGGCGGGGGGTTACAATGAGCAGTTCTTC
V: TRBV5-4; size: -; J: TRBJ2-1; D: -; CDR3: CASSLLSSKESEQFF; DNA: TGTGCCAGCAGCTTATTGTCCAGTAAGGAGAGTGAGCAGTTCTTC
V: TRBV12-5; size: many; J: TRBJ1-1; D: -; CDR3: CASGLGGNTEAFF; DNA: TGTGCTAGTGGTTTGGGGGGGAACACTGAAGCTTTCTTT
V: TRBV5-6; size: -; J: TRBJ1-6; D: -; CDR3: CASSLVLGSTNSPLHF; DNA: TGTGCCAGCAGCTTGGTGTTGGGTTCTACTAATTCACCCCTCCACTTT
V: TRBV7-2; size: many; J: TRBJ2-3; D: -; CDR3: CASSFHESGTDTQYF; DNA: TGTGCCAGCAGCTTCCACGAGTCAGGGACAGATACGCAGTATTTT